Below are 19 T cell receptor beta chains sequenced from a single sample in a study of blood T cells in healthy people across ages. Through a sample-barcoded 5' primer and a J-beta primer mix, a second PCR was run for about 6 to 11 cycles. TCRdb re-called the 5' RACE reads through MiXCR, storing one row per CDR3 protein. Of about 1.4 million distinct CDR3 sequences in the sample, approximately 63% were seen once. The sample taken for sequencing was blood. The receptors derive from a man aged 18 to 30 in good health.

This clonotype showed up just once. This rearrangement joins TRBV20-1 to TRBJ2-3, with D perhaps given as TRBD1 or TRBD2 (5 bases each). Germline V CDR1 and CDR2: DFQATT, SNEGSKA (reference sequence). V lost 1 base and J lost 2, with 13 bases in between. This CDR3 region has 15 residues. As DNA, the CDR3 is TGCAGTGCTAGAGTCCCGGGGCTAGCCACAGATACGCAGTATTTT. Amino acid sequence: CSARVPGLATDTQYF.

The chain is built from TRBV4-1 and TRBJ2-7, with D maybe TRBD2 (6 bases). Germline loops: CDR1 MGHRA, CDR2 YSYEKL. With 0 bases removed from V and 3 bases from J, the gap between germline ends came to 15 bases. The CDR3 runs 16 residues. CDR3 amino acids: CASSQDAALAFYEQYF. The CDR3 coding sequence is TGCGCCAGCAGCCAAGACGCCGCTCTAGCGTTCTACGAGCAGTACTTC.

As DNA, the CDR3 is TGTGCCAGCAAAAAGACAGGGACATATGGCTACACCTTC. It yields the protein CASKKTGTYGYTF. This chain uses TRBV11-2 with TRBJ1-2; 7 bases map to TRBD1. This CDR3 region has 13 residues. Germline values: CDR1 SGHAT, CDR2 FQNNGV. With 7 bases clipped from V and 5 bases from J, the junction kept 7 bases outside the gene matches. The full variable domain, its missing parts supplied by reference TRBV11-2 and TRBJ1-2, is EAGVAQSPRYKIIEKRQSVAFWCNPISGHATLYWYQQILGQGPKLLIQFQNNGVVDDSQLPKDRFSAERLKGVDSTLKIQPAKLEDSAVYLCASKKTGTYGYTFGSGTRLTVV.

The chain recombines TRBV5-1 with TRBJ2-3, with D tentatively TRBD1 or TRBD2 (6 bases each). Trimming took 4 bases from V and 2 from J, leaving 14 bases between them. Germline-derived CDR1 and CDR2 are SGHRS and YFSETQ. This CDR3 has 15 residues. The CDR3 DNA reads TGCGCCAGCAGCGGTCAAGGGGGACTCACAGATACGCAGTATTTT. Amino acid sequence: CASSGQGGLTDTQYF.

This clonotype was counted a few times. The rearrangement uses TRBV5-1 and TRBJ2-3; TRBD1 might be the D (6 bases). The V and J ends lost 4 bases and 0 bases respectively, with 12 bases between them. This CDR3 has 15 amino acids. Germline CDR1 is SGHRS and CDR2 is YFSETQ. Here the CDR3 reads CASSHRVHSTDTQYF. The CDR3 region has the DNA TGCGCCAGCAGCCACAGGGTTCATAGCACAGATACGCAGTATTTT.

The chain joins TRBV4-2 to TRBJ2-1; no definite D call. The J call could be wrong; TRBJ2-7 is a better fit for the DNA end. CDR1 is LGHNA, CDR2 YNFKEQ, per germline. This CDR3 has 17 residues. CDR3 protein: CASSQGIIDASYNEQYF. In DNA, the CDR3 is TGTGCCAGCAGCCAAGGCATTATAGACGCCTCCTACAATGAGCAGTACTTC.

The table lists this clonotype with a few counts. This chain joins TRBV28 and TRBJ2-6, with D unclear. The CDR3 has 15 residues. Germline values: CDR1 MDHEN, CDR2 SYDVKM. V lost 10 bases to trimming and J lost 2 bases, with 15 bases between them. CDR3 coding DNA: TGTGCCACTTTGGGCCGTTCCCCTGGGGCCAACGTCCTGACTTTC. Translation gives CATLGRSPGANVLTF.

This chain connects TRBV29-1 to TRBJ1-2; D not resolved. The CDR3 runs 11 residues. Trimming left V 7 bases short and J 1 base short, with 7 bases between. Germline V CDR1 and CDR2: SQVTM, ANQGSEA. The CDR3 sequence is CSDSDNYGYTF. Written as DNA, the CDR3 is TGCAGCGACTCAGATAACTATGGCTACACCTTC.

The CDR3 is CASSSSAYVSPLHF. CDR3 nucleotide sequence: TGTGCCAGCAGTTCTAGCGCATATGTTTCACCCCTCCACTTT. The chain couples TRBV12-3 or TRBV12-4 to TRBJ1-6; D gene ambiguous. Trimming shortened V by 4 bases and J by 9 bases, and 13 bases separated the two germline ends. The CDR3 sequence is 14 residues long.

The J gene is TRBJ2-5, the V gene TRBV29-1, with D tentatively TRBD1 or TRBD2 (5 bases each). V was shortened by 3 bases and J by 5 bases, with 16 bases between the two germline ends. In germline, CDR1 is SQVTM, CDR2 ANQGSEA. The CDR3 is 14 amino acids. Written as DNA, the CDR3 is TGCAGCGTTGATTCTGGGACCTATACGGAGACCCAGTACTTC. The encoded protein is CSVDSGTYTETQYF.

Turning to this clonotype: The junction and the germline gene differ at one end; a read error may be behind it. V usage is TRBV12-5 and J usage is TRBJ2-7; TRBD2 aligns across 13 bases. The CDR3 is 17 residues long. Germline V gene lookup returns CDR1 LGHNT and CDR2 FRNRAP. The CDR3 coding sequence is TGTGTTAGTGGTCCCTACTCTACTAGCGGGAGGGTCTACGAGCAGTACTTC. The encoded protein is CVSGPYSTSGRVYEQYF.

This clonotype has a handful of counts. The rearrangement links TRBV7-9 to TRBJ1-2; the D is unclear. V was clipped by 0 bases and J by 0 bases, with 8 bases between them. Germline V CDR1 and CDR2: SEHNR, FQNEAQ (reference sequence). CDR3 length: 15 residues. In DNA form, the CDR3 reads TGTGCCAGCAGCTTAGCGAATTCGGCTAACTATGGCTACACCTTC. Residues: CASSLANSANYGYTF. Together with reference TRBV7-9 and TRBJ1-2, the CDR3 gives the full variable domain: DTGVSQNPRHKITKRGQNVTFRCDPISEHNRLYWYRQTLGQGPEFLTYFQNEAQLEKSRLLSDRFSAERPKGSFSTLEIQRTEQGDSAMYLCASSLANSANYGYTFGSGTRLTVV.

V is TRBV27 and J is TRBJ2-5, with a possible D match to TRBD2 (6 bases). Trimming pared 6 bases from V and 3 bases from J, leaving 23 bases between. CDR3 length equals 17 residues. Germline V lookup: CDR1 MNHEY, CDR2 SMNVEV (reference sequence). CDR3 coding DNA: TGTGCCAGCAGGCTATTCAGTTCTAGCCCGGGGGAAGAGACCCAGTACTTC. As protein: CASRLFSSSPGEETQYF.

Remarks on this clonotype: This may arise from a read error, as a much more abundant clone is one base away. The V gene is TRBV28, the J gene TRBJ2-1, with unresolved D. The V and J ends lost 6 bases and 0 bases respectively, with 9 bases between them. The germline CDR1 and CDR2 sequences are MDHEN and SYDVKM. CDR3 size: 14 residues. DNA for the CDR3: TGTGCCAGCAGGCTACAGAGCTCCTACAATGAGCAGTTCTTC. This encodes CASRLQSSYNEQFF.

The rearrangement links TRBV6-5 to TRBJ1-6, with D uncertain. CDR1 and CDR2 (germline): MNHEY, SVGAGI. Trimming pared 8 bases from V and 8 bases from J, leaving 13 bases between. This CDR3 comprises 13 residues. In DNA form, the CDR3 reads TGTGCCAGCGCCATTTCTGGCGATTCACCCCTCCACTTT. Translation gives CASAISGDSPLHF.

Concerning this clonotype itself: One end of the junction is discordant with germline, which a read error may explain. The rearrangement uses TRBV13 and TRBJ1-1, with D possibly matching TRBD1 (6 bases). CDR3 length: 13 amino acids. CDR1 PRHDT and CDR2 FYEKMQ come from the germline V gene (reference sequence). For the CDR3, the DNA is TGTGCCTGCAGCTTGACAGGGAACACTGAAGCTTTCTTT. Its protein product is CACSLTGNTEAFF.

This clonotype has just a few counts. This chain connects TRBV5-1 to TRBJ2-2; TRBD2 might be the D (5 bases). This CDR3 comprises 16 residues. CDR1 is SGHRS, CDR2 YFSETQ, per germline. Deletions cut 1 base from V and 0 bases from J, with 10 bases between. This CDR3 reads CASSLRPDSNTGELFF. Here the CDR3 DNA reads TGCGCCAGCAGCTTGAGGCCGGACTCGAACACCGGGGAGCTGTTTTTT.

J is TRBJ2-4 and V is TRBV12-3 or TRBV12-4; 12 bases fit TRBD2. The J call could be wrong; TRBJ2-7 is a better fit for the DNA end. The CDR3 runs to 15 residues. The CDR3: CASRPGLAGFYEQYF. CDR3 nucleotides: TGTGCCAGCAGACCCGGACTAGCGGGATTCTACGAGCAGTACTTC.

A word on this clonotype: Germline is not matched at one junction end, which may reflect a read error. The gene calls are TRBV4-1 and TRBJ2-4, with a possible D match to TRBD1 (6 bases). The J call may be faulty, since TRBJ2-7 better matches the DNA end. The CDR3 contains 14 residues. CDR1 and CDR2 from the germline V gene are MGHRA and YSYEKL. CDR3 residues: CASGQSGTPYEQYF. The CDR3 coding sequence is TGCGCCAGCGGCCAATCCGGGACACCCTACGAGCAGTACTTC.